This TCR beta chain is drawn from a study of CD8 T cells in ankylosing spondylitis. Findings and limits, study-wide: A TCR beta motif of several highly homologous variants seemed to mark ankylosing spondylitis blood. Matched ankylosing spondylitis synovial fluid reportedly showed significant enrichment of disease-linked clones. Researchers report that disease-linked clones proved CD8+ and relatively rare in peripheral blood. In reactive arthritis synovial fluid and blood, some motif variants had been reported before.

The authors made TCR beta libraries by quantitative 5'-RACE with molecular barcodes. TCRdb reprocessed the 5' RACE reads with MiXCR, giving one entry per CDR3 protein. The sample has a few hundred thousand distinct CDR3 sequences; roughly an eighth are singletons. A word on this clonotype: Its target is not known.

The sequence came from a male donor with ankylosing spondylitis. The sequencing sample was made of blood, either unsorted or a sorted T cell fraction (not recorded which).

The CDR3 sequence is CSARVERGGQETQYF. The CDR3 nucleotides read TGCAGTGCTAGAGTGGAACGGGGCGGACAAGAGACCCAGTACTTC. The rearrangement uses TRBV20-1 and TRBJ2-5; either TRBD1 or TRBD2 may supply D (5 bases each). Germline V gives CDR1 DFQATT, CDR2 SNEGSKA (reference sequence). CDR3 length: 15 residues. Trimming left V 1 base short and J 2 bases short, with 14 bases between.